A single sample is the source of the 3 T cell receptor beta chains below, sequenced in a study of T cell responses to AZD1222 COVID-19 vaccine. Sequenced by immunoSEQ multiplex PCR; TCRdb stores in-frame clones only, minus some. The sample lists approximately 110,000 clones; roughly 90% were seen once. The sequenced sample was peripheral blood, obtained on day 0 of AZD1222 vaccination. Receptor source: an adult in good health.

The V and J genes are TRBV30 and TRBJ2-5; possibly TRBD2 for D (6 bases). CDR3 length: 20 amino acids. Trimming cost V 4 bases and J 4 bases, with 34 bases left between them. Germline CDR1 reads GTSNPN; CDR2 reads SVGIG (reference sequence). This CDR3 reads CAWNPGPWVAAGSRLETQYF. The CDR3 bases are TGTGCCTGGAATCCCGGGCCTTGGGTGGCGGCGGGATCGAGGCTAGAGACCCAGTACTTC.

The chain uses TRBV29-1 and TRBJ2-2; tentatively, D is TRBD2 (5 bases). The germline V gene has CDR1 SQVTM and CDR2 ANQGSEA. The V and J ends lost 3 bases and 2 bases respectively, with 10 bases between them. The CDR3 spans 14 residues. The CDR3 loop is CSVDSGFNTGELFF. The CDR3 nucleotides read TGCAGCGTTGATTCGGGATTTAACACCGGGGAGCTGTTTTTT.

This clone was seen just once. The rearrangement links TRBV24-1 to TRBJ1-1; the match to TRBD1 covers 7 bases. Unmatched junction bases numbered 9, after V lost 4 bases and J lost 8 bases. Germline loops: CDR1 KGHDR, CDR2 SFDVKD. CDR3 length: 14 residues. CDR3: CATSDRTGVSEAFF. DNA for the CDR3: TGTGCCACCAGTGACAGGACAGGAGTCAGCGAAGCTTTCTTT.